The 32 T cell receptor beta chains listed next were all sequenced from one sample in a study of blood T cell repertoires in COVID-19. Profiling relied on immunoSEQ multiplex PCR, and the TCRdb table lists in-frame clones only, not all of them. The sample lists around 120,000 clones; about 88% were seen once. The material sequenced was peripheral blood. The receptor source for this set is a man aged 50-59 years with active COVID-19.

This chain connects TRBV6-1 to TRBJ1-4, with D tentatively TRBD1 (6 bases). This CDR3 region has 16 residues. Trimming stripped 0 bases from V and 5 bases from J, with 13 bases between. Looked up from germline, CDR1 is MNHNS and CDR2 is SASEGT. The CDR3 sequence is CASSEAQGSQNEKLFF. CDR3 in DNA: TGTGCCAGCAGTGAAGCTCAGGGGAGCCAAAATGAAAAACTGTTTTTT.

This clone was detected only once. V is TRBV14 and J is TRBJ2-1; a possible D gene is TRBD2 (6 bases). CDR3 length equals 16 residues. Per germline, CDR1 SGHDN and CDR2 FVKESK. V lost 2 bases and J 11 bases, leaving 22 bases between the germline ends. CDR3 sequence reads: CASSQSAGNSLGKQFF. DNA for the CDR3: TGTGCCAGCAGCCAAAGTGCGGGAAATAGCCTCGGGAAGCAGTTCTTC.

The chain links TRBV4-1 to TRBJ1-2; tentatively, D is TRBD1 (6 bases). The germline CDR1 and CDR2 sequences are MGHRA and YSYEKL. The CDR3 runs 18 residues. Trimming stripped 3 bases from V and 2 bases from J, with 22 bases between. CDR3 sequence reads: CASSQGAGVRDRNYGYTF. In DNA, the CDR3 is TGCGCCAGCAGCCAGGGGGCCGGGGTTAGAGACAGGAACTATGGCTACACCTTC.

This clone was seen more than once but under ten times. This rearrangement joins TRBV12-5 to TRBJ1-2; perhaps TRBD1 as D (5 bases). Germline V gives CDR1 LGHNT, CDR2 FRNRAP. This CDR3 spans 12 amino acids. Trimming took off 1 base at V and 8 bases at J, with 8 bases between the two ends. The CDR3 spells CASGLDRYGYTF. The DNA of the CDR3 is TGTGCTAGTGGTTTGGACAGGTACGGCTACACCTTC.

The sample holds one count of this clone. The chain uses TRBV7-9 and TRBJ2-3, with a weak D call TRBD2 (7 bases). The CDR3 is 16 residues long. V was pared by 1 base and J by 6 bases, with 17 bases between. Germline V gene lookup returns CDR1 SEHNR and CDR2 FQNEAQ (reference sequence). The CDR3: CASSLVVRGAGDTQYF. CDR3 bases: TGTGCCAGCAGCTTAGTAGTTCGGGGGGCCGGGGATACGCAGTATTTT.

This clone was seen only once. This chain links TRBV5-4 with TRBJ1-2; 7 nucleotides align to TRBD1. CDR3 length equals 14 residues. Germline trimming cut 3 bases from V and 4 bases from J; bases unmatched to any gene: 6. Germline V gene lookup returns CDR1 SGHNT and CDR2 YYREEE (reference sequence). CDR3 in DNA: TGTGCCAGCAGCTCGGTGGGACAGATCTATGGCTACACCTTC. This encodes CASSSVGQIYGYTF.

The chain links TRBV9 to TRBJ1-6, with a weak D call TRBD1 (5 bases). V lost 4 bases, J lost 14 bases, and 13 bases lay in between. The CDR3 runs 12 residues. Germline lookup yields CDR1 SGDLS and CDR2 YYNGEE. In DNA, the CDR3 is TGTGCCAGCAGCAAGGAGGGAGGGGCCCTCCACTTT. Protein: CASSKEGGALHF.

The CDR3 nucleotides are TGCGCCAGCAGACTCGCGGGGGCGAGCTCCTACAATGAGCAGTTCTTC. It yields the protein CASRLAGASSYNEQFF. The genes are TRBV5-1 and TRBJ2-1; the D gene is possibly TRBD2 (7 bases). Trimming left V 5 bases short and J 0 bases short, with 15 bases between. Germline-derived CDR1 and CDR2 are SGHRS and YFSETQ. The CDR3 length is 16 residues.

This chain joins TRBV6-5 and TRBJ1-1; 7 nucleotides agree with TRBD1. The CDR3 is made up of 14 amino acids. Germline trimming cut 7 bases from V and 2 bases from J; bases unmatched to any gene: 7. Germline lookup yields CDR1 MNHEY and CDR2 SVGAGI. For the CDR3, the DNA is TGTGCCAGCACCCGACAGGGAAGCAACACTGAAGCTTTCTTT. Its translation: CASTRQGSNTEAFF.

The chain is built from TRBV27 and TRBJ2-3; D not resolved. The CDR3 extends over 13 amino acids. CDR1 MNHEY and CDR2 SMNVEV come from the germline V gene (reference sequence). With 6 bases removed from V and 2 bases from J, the gap between germline ends came to 9 bases. The CDR3 region is CASSLSLTDTQYF. The CDR3 DNA follows: TGTGCCAGCAGCCTTTCTCTCACAGATACGCAGTATTTT.

CDR3 region: CSSGGGNTEAFF. In DNA, the CDR3 is TGCAGCTCTGGGGGGGGGAACACTGAAGCTTTCTTT. J is TRBJ1-1 and V is TRBV29-1, with D perhaps TRBD1 (5 bases). From germline, CDR1 is SQVTM and CDR2 ANQGSEA. The CDR3 spans 12 residues. Trimming pared 8 bases from V and 1 base from J, leaving 11 bases between. The entire variable domain, with the rest obtained from reference TRBV29-1 and TRBJ1-1, is as follows: SAVISQKPSRDICQRGTSLTIQCQVDSQVTMMFWYRQQPGQSLTLIATANQGSEATYESGFVIDKFPISRPNLTFSTLTVSNMSPEDSSIYLCSSGGGNTEAFFGQGTRLTVV.

The rearrangement joins TRBV6-5 to TRBJ1-4; perhaps TRBD1 as D (5 bases). The length of the CDR3 is 14 residues. The V gene lost 9 bases and the J gene lost 5 bases, with 16 bases spanning the gap. The V gene's germline CDR1 is MNHEY and CDR2 SVGAGI. The CDR3, as DNA: TGTGCCAGATTAGACAGTCCCCAAAATGAAAAACTGTTTTTT. Its translation is CARLDSPQNEKLFF.

This rearrangement joins TRBV15 to TRBJ2-5; D is possibly TRBD1 (6 bases). V lost 0 bases to trimming and J lost 5 bases, with 13 bases between them. Germline-derived CDR1 and CDR2 are LNHNV and YYDKDF (reference sequence). CDR3 length: 15 residues. Here the CDR3 reads CATSRDVQGVETQYF. DNA for the CDR3: TGTGCCACCAGCAGAGATGTACAGGGAGTGGAGACCCAGTACTTC.

CDR3 residues: CASSYTGQGAEQYF. The DNA of the CDR3 is TGTGCCAGCAGTTACACGGGACAGGGGGCCGAGCAGTACTTC. The chain links TRBV6-5 to TRBJ2-7; 12 bases agree with TRBD1. This CDR3 comprises 14 residues. Germline values: CDR1 MNHEY, CDR2 SVGAGI. Trimming cost V 2 bases and J 6 bases; bases outside gene matches: 2.

This clone was observed a single time. V and J are TRBV19 and TRBJ1-4; D perhaps matches TRBD1 (6 bases). V lost 3 bases and J 8 bases, leaving 19 bases between the germline ends. The CDR3 has 16 residues. Germline V gene data show CDR1 as LNHDA and CDR2 as SQIVND (reference sequence). Here the CDR3 reads CASSILPQGKTEKLFF. The CDR3 nucleotides read TGTGCCAGTAGTATTCTCCCGCAGGGGAAAACGGAAAAACTGTTTTTT.

This chain joins TRBV27 and TRBJ1-6, with 11 bases lining up with TRBD1. Germline-derived CDR1 and CDR2 are MNHEY and SMNVEV (reference sequence). The V gene end was trimmed by 9 bases and the J gene end by 7 bases; junction bases not matched to a gene: 8. The CDR3 runs to 15 residues. The CDR3 coding sequence is TGTGCCAGTGGAGCCGGGACAGGGGGAAATTCACCCCTCCACTTT. As protein: CASGAGTGGNSPLHF.

In DNA form, the CDR3 reads TGTGCCAGCAGGTTTAGCGGGAGGGCCGATCAGTTCTTC. This sequence encodes CASRFSGRADQFF. The chain couples TRBV11-3 to TRBJ2-1; TRBD2 matches at 11 bases. The trim removed 6 bases at V and 13 bases at J, leaving 8 bases unmatched. Per germline, CDR1 SGHNT and CDR2 YENEEA. The length of the CDR3 is 13 residues.

V and J are TRBV6-1 and TRBJ1-1, with 8 bases fitting TRBD1. The CDR3 length is 15 residues. V gave up 2 bases and J gave up 6 bases; unmatched junction bases: 8. Per the germline V gene, CDR1 is MNHNS and CDR2 is SASEGT. The CDR3 nucleotides are TGTGCCAGCAGTGAAAGCAGGGGGCGAATCTCTGAAGCTTTCTTT. This codes for CASSESRGRISEAFF.

This chain links TRBV7-3 with TRBJ2-1; D might be TRBD1 (6 bases). Trimming took off 5 bases at V and 8 bases at J, with 16 bases between the two ends. Germline loops: CDR1 SGHTA, CDR2 FQGTGA. The CDR3 is 14 amino acids. The CDR3, as DNA: TGTGCCAGCAGCCACGGACAGTTATATGATGAGCAGTTCTTC. Its protein product is CASSHGQLYDEQFF.

The chain carries TRBV19 and TRBJ2-7; D remains ambiguous. V was shortened by 4 bases and J by 1 base, with 5 bases between the two germline ends. Germline V gene lookup returns CDR1 LNHDA and CDR2 SQIVND (reference sequence). The CDR3 covers 12 residues. In nucleotides, the CDR3 is TGTGCCAGTAGTACACAGTCCTACGAGCAGTACTTC. Translation gives CASSTQSYEQYF.

The V gene is TRBV24-1, the J gene TRBJ2-3, with 15 bases lining up with TRBD2. With 4 bases clipped from V and 1 base from J, the junction kept 11 bases outside the gene matches. The CDR3 runs 20 residues. CDR1 is KGHDR and CDR2 is SFDVKD in the germline V gene. CDR3 region: CATSDPGGLAGGGGTDTQYF. CDR3 DNA sequence: TGTGCCACCAGTGACCCGGGGGGACTAGCGGGAGGCGGAGGCACAGATACGCAGTATTTT.

Turning to this clone: The junction differs from germline at one of its ends, possibly a read error. This sequence joins TRBV2 and TRBJ2-4; 9 nucleotides agree with TRBD2. Germline loops: CDR1 SNHLY, CDR2 FYNNEI. The CDR3 is made up of 13 amino acids. In DNA, the CDR3 is TGTGCCAGCAGTGGGGTTCTAGCGGGATTTATGTTCTTC. Its translation is CASSGVLAGFMFF.

The chain is built from TRBV15 and TRBJ2-1, with D possibly being TRBD2 (6 bases). CDR3 length equals 12 residues. The V and J ends lost 0 bases and 12 bases respectively, with 9 bases between them. CDR1 LNHNV and CDR2 YYDKDF come from the germline V gene (reference sequence). Here the CDR3 reads CATSRDAGMQFF. As DNA, the CDR3 is TGTGCCACCAGCAGAGATGCGGGGATGCAGTTCTTC. Using reference TRBV15 and TRBJ2-1 for the parts outside the CDR3, the full variable domain is DAMVIQNPRYQVTQFGKPVTLSCSQTLNHNVMYWYQQKSSQAPKLLFHYYDKDFNNEADTPDNFQSRRPNTSFCFLDIRSPGLGDTAMYLCATSRDAGMQFFGPGTRLTVL.

This clone was picked up one time. J is TRBJ2-5 and V is TRBV7-2, with a possible D match to TRBD2 (6 bases). Trimming removed 5 bases at V and 2 bases at J, with 15 bases between. There are 15 residues in the CDR3. Germline V gives CDR1 SGHTA, CDR2 FQGNSA. The CDR3 bases are TGTGCCAGCAGCCTCCGCGGGGCACCGCAAGAGACCCAGTACTTC. It codes for CASSLRGAPQETQYF.

The chain is built from TRBV4-1 and TRBJ2-5; no clear D. The germline gives CDR1 MGHRA, CDR2 YSYEKL. CDR3 length: 14 amino acids. V was cut by 0 bases and J by 5 bases, with 10 bases left in between. This CDR3 reads CASSQDFNVETQYF. The CDR3 DNA is TGCGCCAGCAGCCAAGATTTCAATGTGGAGACCCAGTACTTC.

The chain links TRBV5-4 to TRBJ2-5; 8 bases fit TRBD1. The CDR3 is 15 amino acids. CDR1 is SGHNT and CDR2 is YYREEE in the germline V gene (reference sequence). V shed 3 bases, J shed 5 bases, and the junction held 9 bases outside the gene matches. CDR3 nucleotide sequence: TGTGCCAGCAGCTCCCGAGACAGGGGTTGGGAGACCCAGTACTTC. It codes for CASSSRDRGWETQYF. Full variable domain (outside the CDR3, taken from reference TRBV5-4 and TRBJ2-5): ETGVTQSPTHLIKTRGQQVTLRCSSQSGHNTVSWYQQALGQGPQFIFQYYREEENGRGNFPPRFSGLQFPNYSSELNVNALELDDSALYLCASSSRDRGWETQYFGPGTRLLVL.

This clone was seen a single time. This chain links TRBV7-8 with TRBJ2-7; 7 positions agree with TRBD1. The CDR3 length is 14 residues. Losses at the gene ends were 2 bases for V and 2 bases for J; bases not matched to a gene: 3. Germline V gene lookup returns CDR1 SGHVS and CDR2 FQNEAQ. The CDR3 loop is CASSLSGTAYEQYF. The CDR3 DNA sequence: TGTGCCAGCAGCTTATCAGGGACAGCCTACGAGCAGTACTTC.

This rearrangement joins TRBV7-2 to TRBJ2-2, with 9 nucleotides matching TRBD2. V lost 5 bases, J lost 3 bases, and 4 bases stayed unmatched. CDR1 and CDR2 (germline): SGHTA, FQGNSA. The CDR3 extends over 15 amino acids. The CDR3 DNA follows: TGTGCCAGCAGCGTCAGCGGGGGGCACACCGGGGAGCTGTTTTTT. It codes for CASSVSGGHTGELFF.

This chain uses TRBV25-1 with TRBJ2-3, with a possible D match to TRBD2 (6 bases). The germline CDR1 and CDR2 sequences are MGHDK and SYGVNS. This CDR3 is built from 14 residues. V gave up 2 bases and J gave up 3 bases, with 9 bases separating them. CDR3 DNA sequence: TGTGCCAGCAGTGAAGGGGGGACGACAGATACGCAGTATTTT. Translation: CASSEGGTTDTQYF.

V usage is TRBV6-6 and J usage is TRBJ2-7; 10 bases line up with TRBD1. The V segment lost 5 bases and the J segment 5 bases; nucleotides outside the gene matches: 12. This CDR3 region has 16 residues. Looked up from germline, CDR1 is MNHNY and CDR2 is SVGAGI (reference sequence). CDR3 region: CASSRKPGTGVHEQYF. The CDR3 DNA sequence: TGTGCCAGCAGTCGAAAACCCGGGACAGGGGTCCACGAGCAGTACTTC.

The CDR3 region has the DNA TGTGCCAGCAGTTACACCACGGCAGGGTCGAATTCACCCCTCCACTTT. It yields the protein CASSYTTAGSNSPLHF. The chain combines TRBV6-5 with TRBJ1-6; a weak D match, TRBD1 (5 bases). Germline V lookup: CDR1 MNHEY, CDR2 SVGAGI. The V end was cut by 2 bases, the J end by 7 bases, with 15 bases between. This CDR3 spans 16 amino acids.

This rearrangement joins TRBV10-3 to TRBJ1-2, with D perhaps TRBD1 (5 bases). The CDR3 has 15 amino acids. V was shortened by 3 bases and J by 0 bases, with 11 bases between the two germline ends. Germline CDR1 is ENHRY and CDR2 is SYGVKD. CDR3 nucleotide sequence: TGTGCCATCAGTGATTCAGGGTCGACTAACTATGGCTACACCTTC. It encodes CAISDSGSTNYGYTF.